These 27 T cell receptor beta chains originate from one sample sequenced in a study of T cell changes during pregnancy in multiple sclerosis. Sequencing used immunoSEQ multiplex PCR; TCRdb keeps in-frame clones, though not all of them. The sample lists approximately 44,000 clones, roughly nine tenths occurring once. The sample consisted of CD4+ T cells from peripheral blood mononuclear cells, taken before pregnancy. The receptors stem from a female donor with multiple sclerosis, enrolled in a pregnancy study.

The V gene is TRBV18, the J gene TRBJ1-1; D is ambiguous. Per germline, CDR1 KGHSH and CDR2 LQKENI. The CDR3 runs to 15 residues. Trimming took off 3 bases at V and 4 bases at J, with 15 bases between the two ends. CDR3 coding DNA: TGTGCCAGCTCACCCTTGGAGGCCGTGAGCACTGAAGCTTTCTTT. It translates to CASSPLEAVSTEAFF.

V gene TRBV2 combines with J gene TRBJ1-1; D unclear. V was clipped by 5 bases and J by 6 bases, with 7 bases between them. Germline CDR1 SNHLY, CDR2 FYNNEI. CDR3 length: 11 amino acids. This chain's CDR3 is CASSTRAEAFF. The CDR3 DNA follows: TGTGCCAGCAGTACTCGGGCTGAAGCTTTCTTT. Combining the CDR3 with reference TRBV2 and TRBJ1-1 gives the whole variable domain EPEVTQTPSHQVTQMGQEVILRCVPISNHLYFYWYRQILGQKVEFLVSFYNNEISEKSEIFDDQFSVERPDGSNFTLKIRSTKLEDSAMYFCASSTRAEAFFGQGTRLTVV.

This clone is a singleton in its sample. The V call is TRBV7-3, the J call TRBJ1-2; D is possibly TRBD1 (6 bases). Between the trimmed V and J ends, which lost 3 bases and 3 bases, there was a span of 20 bases. This CDR3 region has 17 residues. CDR1 and CDR2 from the germline V gene are SGHTA and FQGTGA. CDR3 in DNA: TGTGCCAGCAGCTTGGCCCGCATGCCCCACAGGGACTATGGCTACACCTTC. Translation: CASSLARMPHRDYGYTF.

This clone appeared a single time. The chain carries TRBV4-3 and TRBJ1-1; 8 bases are shared with TRBD1. Germline V gives CDR1 LGHNA, CDR2 YSLEER. V lost 0 bases and J lost 4; bases outside the gene matches: 4. The CDR3 runs 15 residues. The CDR3 loop reads CASSQDGTGSTEAFF. For the CDR3, the DNA is TGCGCCAGCAGCCAAGATGGGACAGGATCCACTGAAGCTTTCTTT.

The chain uses TRBV5-4 and TRBJ2-3; 7 bases line up with TRBD1. The CDR3 is 16 residues long. The V segment lost 0 bases and the J segment 4 bases; nucleotides outside the gene matches: 8. Germline assignment: CDR1 SGHNT and CDR2 YYREEE (reference sequence). The CDR3 region has the DNA TGTGCCAGCAGCTTGGATGGCGGCCAGGGGGCAGATACGCAGTATTTT. It encodes CASSLDGGQGADTQYF.

This clone occurred once. The junction and the germline gene differ at one end; a read error may be behind it. CDR3 in DNA: TGCAGGGTTGAACGTAGGAACACTGAAGCTTTCTTT. Protein sequence: CRVERRNTEAFF. V and J are TRBV29-1 and TRBJ1-1; D gene ambiguous. Germline V lookup: CDR1 SQVTM, CDR2 ANQGSEA. There are 12 residues in the CDR3.

This rearrangement joins TRBV27 to TRBJ2-7; TRBD1 matches 7 bases. CDR1 MNHEY and CDR2 SMNVEV come from the germline V gene (reference sequence). This CDR3 is 13 amino acids long. V gave up 5 bases and J gave up 3 bases; unmatched junction bases: 4. The CDR3 DNA reads as TGTGCCAGCAGTCAACGACAGGGCTACGAGCAGTACTTC. Protein: CASSQRQGYEQYF.

This chain joins TRBV5-1 and TRBJ1-2, with D perhaps TRBD1 (6 bases). This CDR3 comprises 14 residues. Trimming pared 0 bases from V and 4 bases from J, leaving 10 bases between. Germline V gene data show CDR1 as SGHRS and CDR2 as YFSETQ. CDR3 DNA sequence: TGCGCCAGCAGCTTGGAACAGGGTGGCTATGGCTACACCTTC. Encoded protein: CASSLEQGGYGYTF. Based on the CDR3 plus reference TRBV5-1 and TRBJ1-2, the full variable domain is KAGVTQTPRYLIKTRGQQVTLSCSPISGHRSVSWYQQTPGQGLQFLFEYFSETQRNKGNFPGRFSGRQFSNSRSEMNVSTLELGDSALYLCASSLEQGGYGYTFGSGTRLTVV.

The gene calls are TRBV6-1 and TRBJ2-7, with D possibly TRBD1 on 5 matching bases. Germline CDR1 reads MNHNS; CDR2 reads SASEGT. The CDR3 is made up of 14 amino acids. V lost 1 base to trimming and J lost 6 bases, with 13 bases between them. CDR3 nucleotide sequence: TGTGCCAGCAGTGAAGGGGTCCCTAGGGGCGAGCAGTACTTC. Translating gives CASSEGVPRGEQYF.

About this clone itself: A junction end diverges from the germline sequence, so it may reflect a read error. The chain joins TRBV19 to TRBJ1-1; D gene ambiguous. Germline-derived CDR1 and CDR2 are LNHDA and SQIVND (reference sequence). The CDR3 is 15 residues long. The CDR3 loop reads CASSIFLRGHTETFF. Written as DNA, the CDR3 is TGTGCCAGTAGTATATTCCTCAGAGGGCACACTGAAACTTTCTTT.

The rearrangement links TRBV6-6 to TRBJ1-5; the D is unclear. Germline CDR1 is MNHNY and CDR2 is SVGAGI (reference sequence). Trimming took 3 bases from V and 0 from J, leaving 3 bases between them. CDR3 length: 13 residues. CDR3 amino acids: CASSYHSNQPQHF. CDR3 DNA: TGTGCCAGCAGTTATCATAGCAATCAGCCCCAGCATTTT.

This clone was detected only once. This sequence joins TRBV5-6 and TRBJ2-1; 9 nucleotides align to TRBD1. The junction had 10 bases not matched to a gene; V was cut back by 5 bases and J by 7 bases. The CDR3 length is 15 residues. CDR1 and CDR2 from the germline V gene are SGHDT and YYEEEE. The chain's CDR3 is CASSFGQGPRNEQFF. The CDR3 nucleotides read TGTGCCAGCAGTTTTGGACAGGGGCCAAGAAATGAGCAGTTCTTC.

This chain uses TRBV9 with TRBJ1-2, with unresolved D. The CDR3 is 13 residues long. The germline gives CDR1 SGDLS, CDR2 YYNGEE. V lost 3 bases, J lost 3 bases, and 9 bases lay in between. The CDR3 nucleotides read TGTGCCAGCAGCGGGCCTTCCCACTATGGCTACACCTTC. As protein: CASSGPSHYGYTF.

V and J are TRBV10-3 and TRBJ1-2; maybe TRBD1 (5 bases). Per the germline V gene, CDR1 is ENHRY and CDR2 is SYGVKD. The CDR3 totals 12 residues. V was cut by 8 bases and J by 3 bases, with 10 bases left in between. CDR3 region: CAIGQQDYGYTF. In nucleotides, the CDR3 is TGTGCCATCGGACAACAGGACTATGGCTACACCTTC.

The chain carries TRBV7-2 and TRBJ1-1; D not resolved. This CDR3 region has 14 residues. Germline loops: CDR1 SGHTA, CDR2 FQGNSA. V gave up 2 bases and J gave up 1 base, with 8 bases separating them. As DNA, the CDR3 is TGTGCCAGCAGCTTAAGAAGAGGGAACACTGAAGCTTTCTTT. It encodes CASSLRRGNTEAFF.

This chain uses TRBV7-3 with TRBJ1-2, with TRBD1 matching over 11 bases. Germline loops: CDR1 SGHTA, CDR2 FQGTGA. The CDR3 is 15 residues long. With V trimmed by 2 bases and J by 8 bases, 7 bases remained unmatched. The CDR3, as DNA: TGTGCCAGCAGCTTATTGGCAGGGACAGGGGGGGGCTACACCTTC. Protein sequence: CASSLLAGTGGGYTF.

The chain joins TRBV7-2 to TRBJ2-2; a weak D match, TRBD2 (5 bases). Germline lookup yields CDR1 SGHTA and CDR2 FQGNSA. The V end was cut by 0 bases, the J end by 2 bases, with 7 bases between. The CDR3 is 15 residues long. The CDR3 here is CASSLAGSNTGELFF. CDR3 nucleotide sequence: TGTGCCAGCAGCTTAGCGGGGAGTAACACCGGGGAGCTGTTTTTT.

This sequence joins TRBV4-2 and TRBJ2-7, with 9 bases matching TRBD2. The junction had 1 base not matched to a gene; V was cut back by 1 base and J by 0 bases. The CDR3 has 15 residues. Germline V gene sequence: CDR1 LGHNA, CDR2 YNFKEQ. CDR3 bases: TGTGCCAGCAGCCAAGGCGGGGGGGCCTCCTACGAGCAGTACTTC. Translated: CASSQGGGASYEQYF.

This clone came up a few times. The chain employs TRBV4-2 and TRBJ1-2; 12 nucleotides align to TRBD1. The CDR3 covers 16 residues. The V gene's germline CDR1 is LGHNA and CDR2 YNFKEQ. The trim removed 4 bases at V and 8 bases at J, leaving 11 bases unmatched. The CDR3 sequence is CASSPRGTGGEPGYTF. The CDR3 bases are TGTGCCAGCAGCCCTAGGGGGACAGGGGGCGAGCCCGGCTACACCTTC.

The chain carries TRBV19 and TRBJ1-2; D is ambiguous. V was cut by 7 bases and J by 8 bases, with 20 bases left in between. The CDR3 has 14 amino acids. The germline V gene has CDR1 LNHDA and CDR2 SQIVND (reference sequence). The CDR3 is CASTDPGGGGGYTF. Here the CDR3 DNA reads TGTGCCAGTACCGACCCCGGCGGCGGAGGGGGCTACACCTTC.

In this sample, this clone turned up a few times. The genes are TRBV7-2 and TRBJ1-2; a weak D match, TRBD1 (5 bases). The V end lost 5 bases, the J end lost 5 bases, and 12 bases lay between the germline ends. Germline CDR1 and CDR2: SGHTA and FQGNSA. The CDR3 contains 13 residues. The CDR3 sequence: CASSAQPGYGYTF. Here the CDR3 DNA reads TGTGCCAGCAGCGCCCAGCCAGGGTATGGCTACACCTTC.

The V and J genes are TRBV2 and TRBJ2-7; the D gene is possibly TRBD2 (6 bases). The V end lost 8 bases, the J end lost 0 bases, and 11 bases lay between the germline ends. There are 13 residues in the CDR3. The V gene's germline CDR1 is SNHLY and CDR2 FYNNEI. The CDR3 protein is CASRPGSSYEQYF. The CDR3 DNA reads as TGTGCCAGCCGCCCCGGGAGCTCCTACGAGCAGTACTTC.

The chain recombines TRBV10-3 with TRBJ1-5; D not resolved. This CDR3 has 15 residues. Per germline, CDR1 ENHRY and CDR2 SYGVKD. V dropped 2 bases and J dropped 4 bases, with 12 bases sitting between them. In nucleotides, the CDR3 is TGTGCCATCAGTGAGGGAGGGATGGGGAATCAGCCCCAGCATTTT. This encodes CAISEGGMGNQPQHF.

The chain joins TRBV4-2 to TRBJ1-1; possibly TRBD1 for D (5 bases). Germline V lookup: CDR1 LGHNA, CDR2 YNFKEQ. The CDR3 runs 16 residues. The V end was cut by 3 bases, the J end by 0 bases, with 14 bases between. The CDR3 region has the DNA TGTGCCAGCAGCCACCCCAAGGGGCAGATGAACACTGAAGCTTTCTTT. Its protein product is CASSHPKGQMNTEAFF.

This sequence joins TRBV19 and TRBJ1-4; D may be TRBD1 (5 bases). The length of the CDR3 is 15 residues. Germline-derived CDR1 and CDR2 are LNHDA and SQIVND (reference sequence). V dropped 7 bases and J dropped 5 bases, with 17 bases sitting between them. Written as DNA, the CDR3 is TGTGCCAGTACCACGTACCAGGGTCGGAATGAAAAACTGTTTTTT. This codes for CASTTYQGRNEKLFF.

This chain connects TRBV9 to TRBJ1-3; 7 nucleotides align to TRBD1. Germline V gene sequence: CDR1 SGDLS, CDR2 YYNGEE. This CDR3 has 17 residues. V gave up 3 bases and J gave up 1 base; unmatched junction bases: 10. The CDR3 region is CASSARIGTASGNTIYF. CDR3 DNA sequence: TGTGCCAGCAGCGCCCGAATCGGGACAGCTTCTGGAAACACCATATATTTT.

The V and J genes are TRBV7-2 and TRBJ2-7, with D maybe TRBD2 (6 bases). The V end was cut by 1 base, the J end by 12 bases, with 13 bases between. This CDR3 has 12 amino acids. Germline lookup yields CDR1 SGHTA and CDR2 FQGNSA. The DNA of the CDR3 is TGTGCCAGCAGCTTAGTCCGGGGGTTTACGTACTTC. Protein sequence: CASSLVRGFTYF.